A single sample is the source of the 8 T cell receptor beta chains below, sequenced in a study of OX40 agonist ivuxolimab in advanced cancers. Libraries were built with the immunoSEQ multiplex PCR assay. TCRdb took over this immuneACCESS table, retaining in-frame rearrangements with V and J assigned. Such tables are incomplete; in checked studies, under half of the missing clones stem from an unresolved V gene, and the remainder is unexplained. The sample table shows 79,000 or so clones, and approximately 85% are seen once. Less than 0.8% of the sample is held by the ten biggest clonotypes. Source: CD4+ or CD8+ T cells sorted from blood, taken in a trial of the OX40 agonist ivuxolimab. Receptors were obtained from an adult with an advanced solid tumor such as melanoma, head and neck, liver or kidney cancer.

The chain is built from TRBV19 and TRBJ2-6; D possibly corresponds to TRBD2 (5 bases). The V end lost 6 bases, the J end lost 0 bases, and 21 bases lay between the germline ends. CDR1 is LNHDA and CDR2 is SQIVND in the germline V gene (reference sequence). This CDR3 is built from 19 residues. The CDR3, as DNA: TGTGCCAGTAGCTACCGCCTAGCCATCGGTCGCTCTGGGGCCAACGTCCTGACTTTC. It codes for CASSYRLAIGRSGANVLTF.

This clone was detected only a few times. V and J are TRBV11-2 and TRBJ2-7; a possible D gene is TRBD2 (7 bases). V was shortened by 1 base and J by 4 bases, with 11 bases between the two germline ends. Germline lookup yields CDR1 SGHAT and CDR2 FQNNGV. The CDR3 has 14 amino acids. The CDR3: CASSLGEGGYEQYF. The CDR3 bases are TGTGCCAGCAGCTTAGGGGAGGGGGGGTACGAGCAGTACTTC.

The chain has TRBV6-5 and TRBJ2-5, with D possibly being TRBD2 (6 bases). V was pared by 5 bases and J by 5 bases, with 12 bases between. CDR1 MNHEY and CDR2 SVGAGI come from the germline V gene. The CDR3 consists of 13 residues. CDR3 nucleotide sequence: TGTGCCAGCAGTCGGACGGCGGGGGAGACCCAGTACTTC. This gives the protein CASSRTAGETQYF.

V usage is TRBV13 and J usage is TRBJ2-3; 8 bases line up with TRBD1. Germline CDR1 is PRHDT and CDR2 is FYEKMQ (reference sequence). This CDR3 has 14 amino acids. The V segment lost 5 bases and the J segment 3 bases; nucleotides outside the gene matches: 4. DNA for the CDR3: TGTGCCAGCAGCCTTGGACAGGGTACAGATACGCAGTATTTT. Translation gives CASSLGQGTDTQYF.

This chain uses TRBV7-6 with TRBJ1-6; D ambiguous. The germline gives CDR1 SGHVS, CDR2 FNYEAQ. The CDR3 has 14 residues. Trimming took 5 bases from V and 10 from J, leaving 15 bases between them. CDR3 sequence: CASSDDTRYSPLHF. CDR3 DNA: TGTGCCAGCAGCGACGACACTCGGTACTCACCCCTCCACTTT.

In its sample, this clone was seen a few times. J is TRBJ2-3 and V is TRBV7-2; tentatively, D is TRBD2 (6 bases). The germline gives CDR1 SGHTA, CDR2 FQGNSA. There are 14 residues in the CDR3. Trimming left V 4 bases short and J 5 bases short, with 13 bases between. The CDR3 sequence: CASSSALGGDTQYF. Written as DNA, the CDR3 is TGTGCCAGCAGCTCAGCGTTGGGGGGAGATACGCAGTATTTT.

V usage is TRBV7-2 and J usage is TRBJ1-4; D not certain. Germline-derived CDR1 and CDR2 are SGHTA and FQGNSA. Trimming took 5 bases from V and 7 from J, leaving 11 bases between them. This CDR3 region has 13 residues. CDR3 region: CASSIGRVEKLFF. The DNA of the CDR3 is TGTGCCAGCAGCATCGGGAGGGTTGAAAAACTGTTTTTT.

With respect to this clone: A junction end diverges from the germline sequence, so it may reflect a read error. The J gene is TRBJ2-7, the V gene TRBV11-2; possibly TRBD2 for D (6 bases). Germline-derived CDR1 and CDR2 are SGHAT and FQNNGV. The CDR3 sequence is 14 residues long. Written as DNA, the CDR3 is TGTGCCAGCAGCTGGATGCTAGCGTCCTCCGAGCAGTACTTC. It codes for CASSWMLASSEQYF.